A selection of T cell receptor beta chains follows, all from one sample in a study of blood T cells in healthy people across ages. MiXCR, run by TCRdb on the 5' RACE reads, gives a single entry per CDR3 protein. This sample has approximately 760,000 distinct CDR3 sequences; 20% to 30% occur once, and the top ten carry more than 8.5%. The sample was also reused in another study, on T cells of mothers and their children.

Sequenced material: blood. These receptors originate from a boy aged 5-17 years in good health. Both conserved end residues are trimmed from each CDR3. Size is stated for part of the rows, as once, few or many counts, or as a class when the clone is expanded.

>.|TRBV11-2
ASSLVAAFGQVQETQY
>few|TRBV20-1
SAIRGSGGYEQY
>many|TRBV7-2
ASSPQTGANTEAF
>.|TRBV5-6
ASSWGGRANNEQF
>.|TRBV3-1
ASSQEGQKQETQY
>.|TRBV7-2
ASSDPGYSNQPQH
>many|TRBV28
ASNRAGTHTGELF
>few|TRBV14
ASSLTRGTRTNEQF
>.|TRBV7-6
ASSLAWGNTEAF
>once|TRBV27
ASVGNHRVEAF
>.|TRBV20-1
SARVGLAGVNEQF
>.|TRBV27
ASSSELGQATIY